These T cell receptor beta chains were read from a single sample in a study of metastatic and nonmetastatic thyroid tumors. MiXCR reprocessed the PCR reads for TCRdb. The table includes about 37,000 clones, under 30% detected once. The sequenced material came from blood. These receptors all stem from a male donor with papillary thyroid cancer or a benign thyroid nodule (not recorded which). Some clones in this sample may be carry-over from other donors' samples. Each CDR3 is given with its conserved first and last residue.

J gene,V gene,CDR3 protein
TRBJ1-1,TRBV6-1,CASSALTGLWTNTEAFF
TRBJ2-1,TRBV5-1,CASSWNPGLAGEGRFF
TRBJ2-4,TRBV2,CASSANRVAKNIQYF
TRBJ1-5,TRBV18,CASSPLGDGGLNQPQHF
TRBJ2-7,TRBV6-7,CARPMADSGGSYEQYF
TRBJ2-2,TRBV5-1,CASSLLTRGELFF
TRBJ2-1,TRBV20-1,CSARDLGTNTNEQFF
TRBJ1-6,TRBV12-3/TRBV12-4,CASSAGQGGDSPLHF
TRBJ1-5,TRBV6-1,CASSAGQGMYSNQPQHF
TRBJ2-7,TRBV4-1,CASSQGRQAYEQYF
TRBJ2-1,TRBV28,CASSFGREGREQFF
TRBJ2-3,TRBV28,CASSDGGITDTQYF
TRBJ2-7,TRBV20-1,CSATPLPGQGLHEQYF
TRBJ2-7,TRBV28,CASTRTGFYEQYF
TRBJ2-3,TRBV11-2,CASSLVRTGASTDTQYF
TRBJ2-6,TRBV27,CASSWTASRANVLTF
TRBJ2-7,TRBV20-1,CSATTGGPREQYF
TRBJ2-7,TRBV20-1,CSASDTGNPYEQYF
TRBJ2-3,TRBV28,CASLGHYTDTQYF
TRBJ2-2,TRBV5-1,CASSLNGLAGDTGELFF
TRBJ1-5,TRBV6-1,CASSAMGPAQPQHF
TRBJ2-7,TRBV7-2,CASSRTVQINEQYF
TRBJ1-6,TRBV5-4,CASRVRDSYNSPLHF
TRBJ2-5,TRBV5-1,CASSLDREQETQYF
TRBJ1-5,TRBV20-1,CSAREFGGFQPQHF
TRBJ1-2,TRBV6-2/TRBV6-3,CASIPRAADQNYGYTF
TRBJ2-7,TRBV7-6,CASSLADRGSYEQYF
TRBJ2-7,TRBV6-1,CASRETGGEQYF
TRBJ2-1,TRBV4-1,CASSQLGIEQFF
TRBJ2-2,TRBV6-4,CASSDGLNTGELFF
TRBJ1-1,TRBV29-1,CSVDSGGVWTEAFF
TRBJ2-1,TRBV20-1,CSARPVFGEGSSYNEQFF
TRBJ2-1,TRBV10-3,CAITGGREAYNEQFF
TRBJ2-3,TRBV12-3/TRBV12-4,CASSSGGPGGTDTQYF
TRBJ1-1,TRBV18,CASSPTRTEAFF
TRBJ1-2,TRBV27,CASSPGDGYGYTF
TRBJ2-5,TRBV20-1,CSASSAFTLQETQYF
TRBJ1-5,TRBV2,CASSMGSVQPQHF
TRBJ2-7,TRBV9,CASSPGTELGEQYF
TRBJ2-7,TRBV24-1,CATSDSTGSSYEQYF
TRBJ2-7,TRBV20-1,CSARGAAGGLYEQYF
TRBJ1-2,TRBV6-2/TRBV6-3,CASNDRTGGIYGYTF
TRBJ2-3,TRBV20-1,CSVVGGYTDTQYF
TRBJ2-2,TRBV11-3,CASSRGGRNTGELFF
TRBJ2-3,TRBV11-1,CASSSGLAGVAYTQYF
TRBJ2-2,TRBV6-4,CASSTTGEGTGELFF
TRBJ1-1,TRBV18,CASSPVRRLIFVTEAFF
TRBJ1-5,TRBV28,CASGQGSGSNQPQHF
TRBJ1-3,TRBV6-2/TRBV6-3,CASSTSNSVNTIYF